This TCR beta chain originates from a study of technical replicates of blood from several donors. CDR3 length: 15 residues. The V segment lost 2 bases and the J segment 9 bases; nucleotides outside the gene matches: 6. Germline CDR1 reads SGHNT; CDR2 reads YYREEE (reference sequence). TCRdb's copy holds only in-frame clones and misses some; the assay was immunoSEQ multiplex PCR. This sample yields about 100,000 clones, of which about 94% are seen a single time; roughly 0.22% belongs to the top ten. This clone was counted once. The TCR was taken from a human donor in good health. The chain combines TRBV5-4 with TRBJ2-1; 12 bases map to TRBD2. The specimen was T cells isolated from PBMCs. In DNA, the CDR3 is TGTGCCAGCAGCTTACTAGAGACTAGCGGGAGTGAGCAGTTCTTC. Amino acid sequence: CASSLLETSGSEQFF.